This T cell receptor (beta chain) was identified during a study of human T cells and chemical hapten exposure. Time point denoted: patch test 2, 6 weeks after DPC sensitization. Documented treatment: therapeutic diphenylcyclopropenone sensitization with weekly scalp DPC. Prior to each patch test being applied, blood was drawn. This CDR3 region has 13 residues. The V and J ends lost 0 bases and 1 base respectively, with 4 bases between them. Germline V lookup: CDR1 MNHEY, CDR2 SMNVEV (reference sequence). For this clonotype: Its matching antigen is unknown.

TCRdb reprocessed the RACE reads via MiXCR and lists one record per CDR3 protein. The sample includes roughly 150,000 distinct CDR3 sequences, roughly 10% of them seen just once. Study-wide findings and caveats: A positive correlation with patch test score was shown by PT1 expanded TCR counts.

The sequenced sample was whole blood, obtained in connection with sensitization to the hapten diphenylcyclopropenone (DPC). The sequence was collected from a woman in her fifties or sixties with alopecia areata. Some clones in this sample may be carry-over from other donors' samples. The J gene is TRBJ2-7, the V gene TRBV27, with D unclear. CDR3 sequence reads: CASSLSPSYEQYF. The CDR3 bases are TGTGCCAGCAGTTTATCCCCATCCTACGAGCAGTACTTC.